Below are 29 T cell receptor beta chains sequenced from a single sample in a study of siplizumab effects on memory and regulatory T cells. Sequencing used immunoSEQ multiplex PCR; TCRdb keeps in-frame clones, though not all of them. Of approximately 100,000 clones listed, around 90% were seen once; the top ten hold approximately 12%. Sequencing input: non-Treg CD4+ T cells sorted from blood. These receptors were collected from a human donor in good health.

The rearrangement joins TRBV19 to TRBJ1-3; TRBD1 might be the D (6 bases). There are 13 residues in the CDR3. V was shortened by 4 bases and J by 7 bases, with 11 bases between the two germline ends. From germline, CDR1 is LNHDA and CDR2 SQIVND (reference sequence). Written as DNA, the CDR3 is TGTGCCAGTAGTACTTACAGGGTTAACACCATATATTTT. Translated: CASSTYRVNTIYF.

This chain connects TRBV5-1 to TRBJ2-2, with TRBD2 as a possible D gene (6 bases). Deletions cut 2 bases from V and 3 bases from J, with 11 bases between. Per germline, CDR1 SGHRS and CDR2 YFSETQ. The CDR3 totals 15 residues. This CDR3 reads CASSFRDSDTGELFF. The DNA of the CDR3 is TGCGCCAGCAGCTTCAGGGACTCGGACACCGGGGAGCTGTTTTTT.

The chain uses TRBV7-2 and TRBJ1-2; D remains ambiguous. Germline values: CDR1 SGHTA, CDR2 FQGNSA. The CDR3 totals 14 residues. Trimming shortened V by 2 bases and J by 1 base, and 8 bases separated the two germline ends. CDR3 DNA sequence: TGTGCCAGCAGCTTAAATAGGCTTAACTATGGCTACACCTTC. This codes for CASSLNRLNYGYTF.

The chain couples TRBV2 to TRBJ1-5, with 9 nucleotides matching TRBD1. J gave up 5 bases and V 5 bases, and 4 bases lay outside the gene matches. This CDR3 is 14 amino acids long. Germline-derived CDR1 and CDR2 are SNHLY and FYNNEI. CDR3 protein: CASSKGQGHQPQHF. CDR3 bases: TGTGCCAGCAGTAAAGGACAGGGGCATCAGCCCCAGCATTTT.

The rearrangement joins TRBV2 to TRBJ1-1; no firm D call. The CDR3 extends over 12 amino acids. Between the trimmed V and J ends, which lost 5 bases and 6 bases, there was a span of 10 bases. Germline V gene data show CDR1 as SNHLY and CDR2 as FYNNEI. The CDR3 is CASSFPLAEAFF. Here the CDR3 DNA reads TGTGCCAGCAGTTTCCCTTTGGCTGAAGCTTTCTTT.

In this sample, this clone turned up a few times. The V gene is TRBV30, the J gene TRBJ1-5; tentatively, D is TRBD1 (6 bases). The CDR3 is 13 amino acids. Germline V gene lookup returns CDR1 GTSNPN and CDR2 SVGIG (reference sequence). Trimming left V 1 base short and J 2 bases short, with 6 bases between. DNA for the CDR3: TGTGCCTGGAGTGGACAGGGCAATCAGCCCCAGCATTTT. This translates into CAWSGQGNQPQHF.

As DNA, the CDR3 is TGTGCCAGCAGGTTACGACAGGGGAGTCGCTATGGCTACACCTTC. Its translation: CASRLRQGSRYGYTF. The chain has TRBV6-5 and TRBJ1-2; 8 nucleotides agree with TRBD1. Germline V lookup: CDR1 MNHEY, CDR2 SVGAGI. V trimming: 6 bases; J trimming: 4 bases; junction bases outside the gene matches: 10. The CDR3 length is 15 residues.

The CDR3 is CARSMTGNYGYTF. The CDR3 DNA sequence: TGTGCCAGAAGCATGACAGGGAACTATGGCTACACCTTC. The chain couples TRBV5-3 to TRBJ1-2; TRBD1 matches at 7 bases. TRBV5-3 is an open reading frame, and its role is uncertain. With V trimmed by 4 bases and J by 2 bases, 2 bases remained unmatched. CDR3 size: 13 residues.

The CDR3 DNA reads TGTGCCAGCAAAAAACAGGACTATGGCTACACCTTC. Translated, it gives CASKKQDYGYTF. The genes are TRBV6-6 and TRBJ1-2, with a weak D call TRBD1 (5 bases). The V end was cut by 7 bases, the J end by 3 bases, with 9 bases between. Per germline, CDR1 MNHNY and CDR2 SVGAGI (reference sequence). The CDR3 runs to 12 residues.

The chain employs TRBV5-4 and TRBJ2-5, with 7 bases that match TRBD2. The CDR3 covers 15 residues. In germline, CDR1 is SGHNT, CDR2 YYREEE (reference sequence). V trimming: 0 bases; J trimming: 5 bases; junction bases outside the gene matches: 7. CDR3 coding DNA: TGTGCCAGCAGCTTGGTGGCTAGCGGAGGGGAGACCCAGTACTTC. This encodes CASSLVASGGETQYF.

This chain links TRBV30 with TRBJ1-5; no firm D call. From germline, CDR1 is GTSNPN and CDR2 SVGIG (reference sequence). V dropped 6 bases and J dropped 6 bases, with 15 bases sitting between them. This CDR3 spans 13 amino acids. The CDR3 DNA follows: TGTGCCTGCGCCGCCAGAAGTGGTCAGCCCCAGCATTTT. This sequence encodes CACAARSGQPQHF.

The rearrangement links TRBV6-5 to TRBJ1-1, with D unresolved. The CDR3 length is 13 residues. CDR1 and CDR2 from the germline V gene are MNHEY and SVGAGI. Trimming took 5 bases from V and 5 from J, leaving 12 bases between them. CDR3 DNA sequence: TGTGCCAGCAGTGAAAGACCACTAACTGAAGCTTTCTTT. It translates to CASSERPLTEAFF.

The CDR3 DNA follows: TGCAGCGTCGGGTCCTTCTCCTACGAGCAGTACTTC. Encoded protein: CSVGSFSYEQYF. The rearrangement uses TRBV29-1 and TRBJ2-7; no firm D call. CDR1 and CDR2 from the germline V gene are SQVTM and ANQGSEA. The length of the CDR3 is 12 residues. V lost 6 bases to trimming and J lost 0 bases, with 9 bases between them.

Written as DNA, the CDR3 is TGTGCCAGCAGTTTCGACAGCAACACTGAAGCTTTCTTT. It is translated as CASSFDSNTEAFF. V and J are TRBV28 and TRBJ1-1; TRBD1 is a possible D gene (5 bases). The CDR3 covers 13 residues. Germline-derived CDR1 and CDR2 are MDHEN and SYDVKM. V was pared by 3 bases and J by 2 bases, with 7 bases between.

This rearrangement joins TRBV11-2 to TRBJ2-7; D possibly corresponds to TRBD2 (5 bases). Trimming left V 6 bases short and J 1 base short, with 7 bases between. Germline V gene sequence: CDR1 SGHAT, CDR2 FQNNGV. This CDR3 spans 12 amino acids. The CDR3 reads CASRRGSYEQYF. CDR3 nucleotide sequence: TGTGCCAGCAGACGGGGTTCCTACGAGCAGTACTTC.

The V call is TRBV6-6, the J call TRBJ1-5, with 7 bases fitting TRBD1. Germline V gene data show CDR1 as MNHNY and CDR2 as SVGAGI (reference sequence). The CDR3 has 15 amino acids. The ends lost 10 bases at V and 1 base at J; junction bases unmatched: 10. The CDR3 loop is CATTGGGGSNQPQHF. The CDR3 DNA is TGTGCCACAACGGGAGGGGGCGGAAGCAATCAGCCCCAGCATTTT.

The chain links TRBV18 to TRBJ1-4, with D hard to call. The CDR3 consists of 15 residues. Germline V gene lookup returns CDR1 KGHSH and CDR2 LQKENI. The V gene lost 2 bases and the J gene lost 3 bases, with 10 bases spanning the gap. In DNA, the CDR3 is TGTGCCAGCTCACCATGGCAGGAAGCTAATGAAAAACTGTTTTTT. It specifies CASSPWQEANEKLFF. The whole variable domain, remainder taken from reference TRBV18 and TRBJ1-4, is NAGVMQNPRHLVRRRGQEARLRCSPMKGHSHVYWYRQLPEEGLKFMVYLQKENIIDESGMPKERFSAEFPKEGPSILRIQQVVRGDSAAYFCASSPWQEANEKLFFGSGTQLSVL.

The table lists this clone with a count of one. The genes are TRBV7-9 and TRBJ2-7; 13 bases agree with TRBD2. The CDR3 covers 16 residues. Trimming cost V 5 bases and J 7 bases; bases outside gene matches: 11. Germline V lookup: CDR1 SEHNR, CDR2 FQNEAQ (reference sequence). The CDR3 loop is CASSQWTSGRVDEQYF. CDR3 bases: TGTGCCAGCAGCCAGTGGACTAGCGGGAGAGTGGATGAGCAGTACTTC.

The chain employs TRBV5-4 and TRBJ1-1, with 9 bases lining up with TRBD1. The germline CDR1 and CDR2 sequences are SGHNT and YYREEE (reference sequence). The CDR3 contains 17 residues. Losses at the gene ends were 4 bases for V and 0 bases for J; bases not matched to a gene: 10. The CDR3 sequence: CASSKGQGGFLNTEAFF. CDR3 sequence (DNA): TGTGCCAGCAGCAAGGGACAGGGCGGATTTTTGAACACTGAAGCTTTCTTT.

This chain connects TRBV7-3 to TRBJ2-7, with 10 bases that match TRBD2. In germline, CDR1 is SGHTA, CDR2 FQGTGA. This CDR3 has 17 amino acids. V was pared by 5 bases and J by 4 bases, with 14 bases of the junction left unmatched. The CDR3 loop reads CASSPSSGRVSEYEQYF. The DNA for the CDR3 is TGTGCCAGCAGCCCATCGAGCGGGAGGGTGTCTGAGTACGAGCAGTACTTC.

This chain connects TRBV14 to TRBJ2-7; 9 bases fit TRBD2. The CDR3 has 15 residues. J gave up 2 bases and V 2 bases, and 4 bases lay outside the gene matches. Germline CDR1 reads SGHDN; CDR2 reads FVKESK. CDR3 nucleotides: TGTGCCAGCAGCCAAAATAGCGGGAGTCCCTACGAGCAGTACTTC. This codes for CASSQNSGSPYEQYF.

The rearrangement uses TRBV5-6 and TRBJ1-1; unclear D gene. V was shortened by 7 bases and J by 4 bases, with 8 bases between the two germline ends. This CDR3 comprises 11 residues. From germline, CDR1 is SGHDT and CDR2 YYEEEE. CDR3 region: CASSISTEAFF. The CDR3 coding sequence is TGTGCCAGCTCCATAAGCACTGAAGCTTTCTTT.

The chain uses TRBV2 and TRBJ2-7; 13 positions match TRBD2. CDR1 is SNHLY and CDR2 is FYNNEI in the germline V gene. V lost 9 bases to trimming and J lost 8 bases; unmatched junction nucleotides: 13. The CDR3 length is 15 residues. CDR3 region: CASVPGLAGPTQQYF. CDR3 nucleotides: TGTGCCAGTGTCCCGGGACTAGCGGGACCCACCCAGCAGTACTTC.

This chain connects TRBV29-1 to TRBJ2-2, with no clear D. Trimming stripped 7 bases from V and 1 base from J, with 10 bases between. Germline V CDR1 and CDR2: SQVTM, ANQGSEA. The CDR3 runs to 13 residues. CDR3 nucleotide sequence: TGCAGCGCCGACCCACAGAACACCGGGGAGCTGTTTTTT. Translation: CSADPQNTGELFF.

The chain carries TRBV7-9 and TRBJ1-1, with a tentative D call TRBD1 (5 bases). In germline, CDR1 is SEHNR, CDR2 FQNEAQ (reference sequence). This CDR3 is 14 amino acids long. V lost 5 bases and J 4 bases, leaving 14 bases between the germline ends. In DNA, the CDR3 is TGTGCCAGCAGCGCTCGACAGAGACCCACTGAAGCTTTCTTT. This codes for CASSARQRPTEAFF.

This chain uses TRBV29-1 with TRBJ1-4, with D unclear. The CDR3 has 14 amino acids. The ends were cut back, 5 bases at V and 0 bases at J, with 10 bases in the middle. Germline-derived CDR1 and CDR2 are SQVTM and ANQGSEA. CDR3 sequence: CSVTGVSTNEKLFF. The CDR3 DNA reads TGCAGCGTTACCGGGGTATCAACTAATGAAAAACTGTTTTTT.

The chain employs TRBV4-1 and TRBJ2-5; 12 nucleotides align to TRBD1. Germline CDR1 MGHRA, CDR2 YSYEKL. The CDR3 runs to 16 residues. J lost 2 bases, V lost 3 bases, and 4 bases had no gene match. The CDR3 is CASSQGQGAGQETQYF. DNA of the CDR3: TGCGCCAGCAGCCAGGGACAGGGGGCCGGTCAAGAGACCCAGTACTTC.

The gene calls are TRBV6-6 and TRBJ1-4; D may be TRBD1 (5 bases). CDR1 is MNHNY, CDR2 SVGAGI, per germline (reference sequence). This CDR3 comprises 14 residues. Deletions cut 6 bases from V and 8 bases from J, with 16 bases between. CDR3: CASSPGGGVEKLFF. Here the CDR3 DNA reads TGTGCCAGCAGCCCGGGGGGGGGAGTGGAAAAACTGTTTTTT.

V is TRBV4-1 and J is TRBJ2-1; D unclear. Trimming cost V 4 bases and J 0 bases, with 13 bases left between them. Germline V CDR1 and CDR2: MGHRA, YSYEKL. This CDR3 contains 16 residues. The CDR3: CASSPRSTISYNEQFF. The CDR3 DNA reads as TGCGCCAGCAGCCCCCGAAGCACTATCTCCTACAATGAGCAGTTCTTC.